This T cell receptor beta chain was obtained from a study of CD8+CD57+ T cells in acquired aplastic anemia. This clonotype was seen many times. Its antigen is unidentified. Whole-study results and caveats: Shared by patients and controls, 25 to 30 CD8+ CDR3s were abundant in patients.

Genomic DNA served as template for TCR beta VDJ and CDR3 profiling. TCRdb redid the calling of the reads with MiXCR, one entry per CDR3 protein. The table records around 150,000 distinct CDR3 sequences, less than 45% of them present only once. The receptor comes from a human donor in good health, serving as a control. The sample consisted of sorted CD4+, CD8+, or CD8+CD57+ T cells (not recorded which) from PBMCs.

As DNA, the CDR3 is TGTGCCAGCAGCCCAGCCTCTCGCACAGATACGCAGTATTTT. Amino acid sequence: CASSPASRTDTQYF. This chain uses TRBV7-2 with TRBJ2-3; D ambiguous. The CDR3 runs 14 residues. Trimming pared 5 bases from V and 1 base from J, leaving 10 bases between. In germline, CDR1 is SGHTA, CDR2 FQGNSA.